This T cell receptor (beta chain) comes out of a study of PD-L1 blockade in urothelial cancer. In this sample, this clone turned up once. The CDR3 is 16 amino acids. Germline loops: CDR1 SGHDT, CDR2 YYEEEE. Trimming left V 5 bases short and J 5 bases short, with 20 bases between. Sequenced by immunoSEQ multiplex PCR; TCRdb stores in-frame clones only, minus some. The profile shows about 52,000 clones, around 82% of them singletons. This sequence originates from a man between 35 and 55 years old with urothelial cancer. Material: PBMCs, obtained around atezolizumab (anti-PD-L1) treatment. V is TRBV5-6 and J is TRBJ2-4; TRBD1 might be the D (7 bases). CDR3 sequence: CASSLIPTGEENIQYF. CDR3 coding DNA: TGTGCCAGCAGTCTGATCCCTACAGGGGAGGAAAACATTCAGTACTTC.